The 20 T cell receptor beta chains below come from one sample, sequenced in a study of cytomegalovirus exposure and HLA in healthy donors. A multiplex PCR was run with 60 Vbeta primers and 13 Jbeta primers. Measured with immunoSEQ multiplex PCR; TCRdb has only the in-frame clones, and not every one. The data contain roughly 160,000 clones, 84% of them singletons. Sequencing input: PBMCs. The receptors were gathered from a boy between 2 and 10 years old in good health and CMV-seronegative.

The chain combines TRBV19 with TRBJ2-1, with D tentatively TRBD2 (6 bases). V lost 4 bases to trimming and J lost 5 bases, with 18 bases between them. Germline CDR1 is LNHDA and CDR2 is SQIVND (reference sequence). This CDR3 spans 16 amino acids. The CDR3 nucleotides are TGTGCCAGTAGTACCCAAATGGACTATGGTAACAATGAGCAGTTCTTC. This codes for CASSTQMDYGNNEQFF.

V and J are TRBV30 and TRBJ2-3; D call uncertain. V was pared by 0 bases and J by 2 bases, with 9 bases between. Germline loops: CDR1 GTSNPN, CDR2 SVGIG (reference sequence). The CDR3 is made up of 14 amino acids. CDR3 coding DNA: TGTGCCTGGAGTGTAGAGGTCCCCACAGATACGCAGTATTTT. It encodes CAWSVEVPTDTQYF.

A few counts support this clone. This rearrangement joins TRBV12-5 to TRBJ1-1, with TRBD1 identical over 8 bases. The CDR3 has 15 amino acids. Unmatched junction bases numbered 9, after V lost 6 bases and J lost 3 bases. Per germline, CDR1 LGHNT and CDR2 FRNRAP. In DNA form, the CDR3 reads TGTGCTAGTGGCCCTAGTGGGACAGGCTACACTGAAGCTTTCTTT. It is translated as CASGPSGTGYTEAFF.

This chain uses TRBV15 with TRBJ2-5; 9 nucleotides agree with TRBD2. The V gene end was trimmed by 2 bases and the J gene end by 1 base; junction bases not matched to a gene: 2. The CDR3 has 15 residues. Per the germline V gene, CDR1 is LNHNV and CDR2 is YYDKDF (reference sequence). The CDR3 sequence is CATSRLAGLQETQYF. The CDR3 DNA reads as TGTGCCACCAGCAGACTAGCGGGACTCCAAGAGACCCAGTACTTC.

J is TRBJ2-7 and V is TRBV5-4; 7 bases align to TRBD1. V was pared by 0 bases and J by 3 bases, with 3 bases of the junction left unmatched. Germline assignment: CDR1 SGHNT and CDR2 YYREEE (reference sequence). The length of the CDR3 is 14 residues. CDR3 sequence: CASSLVDRVYEQYF. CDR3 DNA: TGTGCCAGCAGCTTGGTTGACAGGGTCTACGAGCAGTACTTC.

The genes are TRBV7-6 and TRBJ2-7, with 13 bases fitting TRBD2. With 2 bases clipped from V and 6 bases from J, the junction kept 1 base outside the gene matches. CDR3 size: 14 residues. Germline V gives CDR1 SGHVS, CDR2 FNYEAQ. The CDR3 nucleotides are TGTGCCAGCAGCTTATGGACTAGCGGGAGCGAGCAGTACTTC. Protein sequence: CASSLWTSGSEQYF.

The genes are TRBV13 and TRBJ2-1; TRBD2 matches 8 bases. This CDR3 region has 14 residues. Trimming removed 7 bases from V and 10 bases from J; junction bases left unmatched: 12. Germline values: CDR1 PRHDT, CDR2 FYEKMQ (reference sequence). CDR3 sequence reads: CASIPERGRREQFF. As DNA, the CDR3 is TGTGCCAGCATCCCCGAGCGGGGGCGGAGGGAGCAGTTCTTC. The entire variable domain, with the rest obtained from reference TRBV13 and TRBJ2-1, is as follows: AAGVIQSPRHLIKEKRETATLKCYPIPRHDTVYWYQQGPGQDPQFLISFYEKMQSDKGSIPDRFSAQQFSDYHSELNMSSLELGDSALYFCASIPERGRREQFFGPGTRLTVL.

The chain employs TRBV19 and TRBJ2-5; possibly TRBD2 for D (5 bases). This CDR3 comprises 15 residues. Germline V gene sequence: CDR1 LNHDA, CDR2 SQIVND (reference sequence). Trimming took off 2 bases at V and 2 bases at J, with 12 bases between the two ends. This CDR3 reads CASSIRQERQETQYF. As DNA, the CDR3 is TGTGCCAGTAGTATAAGGCAGGAGCGGCAAGAGACCCAGTACTTC.

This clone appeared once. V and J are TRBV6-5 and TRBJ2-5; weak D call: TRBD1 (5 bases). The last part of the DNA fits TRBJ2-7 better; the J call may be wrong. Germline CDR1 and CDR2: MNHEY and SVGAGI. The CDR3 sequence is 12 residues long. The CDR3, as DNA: TGTGCCAGCAGCCAGGGTCCCTACGAGCAGTACTTC. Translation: CASSQGPYEQYF.

Here the CDR3 DNA reads TGTGCCAGCAGCAAGGGACAGGGGAACGAGCAGTACTTC. Protein: CASSKGQGNEQYF. The rearrangement joins TRBV7-3 to TRBJ2-7; TRBD1 aligns across 10 bases. V was pared by 5 bases and J by 5 bases, with 3 bases of the junction left unmatched. The length of the CDR3 is 13 residues. Germline-derived CDR1 and CDR2 are SGHTA and FQGTGA. The whole variable domain, remainder taken from reference TRBV7-3 and TRBJ2-7, is GAGVSQTPSNKVTEKGKYVELRCDPISGHTALYWYRQSLGQGPEFLIYFQGTGAADDSGLPNDRFFAVRPEGSVSTLKIQRTERGDSAVYLCASSKGQGNEQYFGPGTRLTVT.

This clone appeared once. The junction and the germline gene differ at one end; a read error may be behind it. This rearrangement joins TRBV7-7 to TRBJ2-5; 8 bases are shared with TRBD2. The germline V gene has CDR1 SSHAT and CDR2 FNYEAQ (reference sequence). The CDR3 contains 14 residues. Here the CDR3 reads CASSRRGGEETQYF. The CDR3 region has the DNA TGTGCTAGCAGCCGCCGGGGGGGCGAGGAGACCCAGTACTTC. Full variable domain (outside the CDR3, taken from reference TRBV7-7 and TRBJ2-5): GAGVSQSPRYKVTKRGQDVTLRCDPISSHATLYWYQQALGQGPEFLTYFNYEAQPDKSGLPSDRFSAERPEGSISTLTIQRTEQRDSAMYRCASSRRGGEETQYFGPGTRLLVL.

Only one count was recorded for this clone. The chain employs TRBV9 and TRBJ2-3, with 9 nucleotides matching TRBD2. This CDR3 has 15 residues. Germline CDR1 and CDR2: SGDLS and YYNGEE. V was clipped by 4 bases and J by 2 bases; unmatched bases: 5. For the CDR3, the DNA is TGTGCCAGCAGCTATAGCGGGAGTAACACAGATACGCAGTATTTT. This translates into CASSYSGSNTDTQYF.

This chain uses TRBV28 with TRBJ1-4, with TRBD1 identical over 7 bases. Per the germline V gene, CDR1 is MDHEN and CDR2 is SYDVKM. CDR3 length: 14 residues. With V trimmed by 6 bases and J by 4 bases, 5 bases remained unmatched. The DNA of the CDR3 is TGTGCCAGCAGGGATGACAGGGATAATGAAAAACTGTTTTTT. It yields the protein CASRDDRDNEKLFF.

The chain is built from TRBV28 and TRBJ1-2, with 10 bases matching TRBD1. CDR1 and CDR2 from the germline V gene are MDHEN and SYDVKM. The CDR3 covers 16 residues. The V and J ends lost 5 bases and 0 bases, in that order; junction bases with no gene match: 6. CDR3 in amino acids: CASSLGTGESNYGYTF. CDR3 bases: TGTGCCAGCAGTCTCGGGACAGGGGAGTCTAACTATGGCTACACCTTC.

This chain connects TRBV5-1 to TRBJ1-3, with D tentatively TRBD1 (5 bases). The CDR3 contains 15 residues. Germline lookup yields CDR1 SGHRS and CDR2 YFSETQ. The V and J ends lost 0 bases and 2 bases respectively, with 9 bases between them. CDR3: CASSLARGAGNTIYF. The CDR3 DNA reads TGCGCCAGCAGCTTGGCCCGGGGGGCTGGAAACACCATATATTTT.

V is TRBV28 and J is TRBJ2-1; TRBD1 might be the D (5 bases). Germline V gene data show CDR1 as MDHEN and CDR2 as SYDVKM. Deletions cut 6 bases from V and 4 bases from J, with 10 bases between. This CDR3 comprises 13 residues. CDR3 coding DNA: TGTGCCAGCAGCCATGACAGTTACAATGAGCAGTTCTTC. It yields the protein CASSHDSYNEQFF.

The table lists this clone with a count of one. CDR3 amino acids: CASSLGGMPGQRNIQYF. CDR3 nucleotide sequence: TGCGCCAGCAGCTTGGGGGGAATGCCGGGACAGCGAAACATTCAGTACTTC. The V and J genes are TRBV5-1 and TRBJ2-4, with TRBD1 matching 7 bases. Unmatched junction bases numbered 12, after V lost 0 bases and J lost 6 bases. CDR3 size: 17 residues. Germline CDR1 and CDR2: SGHRS and YFSETQ.

The CDR3 spells CASNYNTEAFF. Written as DNA, the CDR3 is TGTGCCAGCAACTACAACACTGAAGCTTTCTTT. The rearrangement links TRBV2 to TRBJ1-1; D is unclear. The CDR3 totals 11 residues. Per germline, CDR1 SNHLY and CDR2 FYNNEI. V shed 7 bases and J shed 2 bases, with 5 bases lying between them.

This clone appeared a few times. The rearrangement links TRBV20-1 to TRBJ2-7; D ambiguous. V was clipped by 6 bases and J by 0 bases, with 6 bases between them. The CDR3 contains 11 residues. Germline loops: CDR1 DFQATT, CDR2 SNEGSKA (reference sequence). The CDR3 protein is CSAPSSYEQYF. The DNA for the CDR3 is TGCAGTGCCCCGTCCTCCTACGAGCAGTACTTC.

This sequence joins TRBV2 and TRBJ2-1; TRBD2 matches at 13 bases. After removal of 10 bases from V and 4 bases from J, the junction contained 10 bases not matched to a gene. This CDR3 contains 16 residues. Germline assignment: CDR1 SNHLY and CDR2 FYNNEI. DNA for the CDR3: TGTGCCATCGGGTGGACTAGCGGGAGAAGGTACAATGAGCAGTTCTTC. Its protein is CAIGWTSGRRYNEQFF.